This T cell receptor beta chain appears in the sequencing data of a study of human T cells and chemical hapten exposure. Across the study: Skin of the upper inner arm, about 2 cm by about 2 cm, received 2% DPC for sensitization.

Time point indicated: pre-sensitization, week 0. Treatment meaning: therapeutic diphenylcyclopropenone sensitization with weekly scalp DPC. Unfractionated whole blood was the source from which total RNA was extracted. TCRdb itself ran the RACE reads through MiXCR, one entry per CDR3 protein. The repertoire holds just under 35,000 distinct CDR3 sequences, with over 9% as singletons. This clonotype has more than one count but fewer than ten. V trimming: 4 bases; J trimming: 3 bases; junction bases outside the gene matches: 12. The CDR3 covers 19 residues. Germline-derived CDR1 and CDR2 are PRHDT and FYEKMQ (reference sequence).

The source was whole blood, collected in connection with sensitization to the hapten diphenylcyclopropenone (DPC). This receptor was obtained from a man aged 45-65 years with alopecia areata. Some clones in this sample may be carry-over from other donors' samples. V is TRBV13 and J is TRBJ2-7; 16 bases line up with TRBD2. CDR3 nucleotide sequence: TGTGCCAGCAGCTCCAGTCCCGGGACTAGCGGGAGGGCGGGCTACGAGCAGTACTTC. It specifies CASSSSPGTSGRAGYEQYF.